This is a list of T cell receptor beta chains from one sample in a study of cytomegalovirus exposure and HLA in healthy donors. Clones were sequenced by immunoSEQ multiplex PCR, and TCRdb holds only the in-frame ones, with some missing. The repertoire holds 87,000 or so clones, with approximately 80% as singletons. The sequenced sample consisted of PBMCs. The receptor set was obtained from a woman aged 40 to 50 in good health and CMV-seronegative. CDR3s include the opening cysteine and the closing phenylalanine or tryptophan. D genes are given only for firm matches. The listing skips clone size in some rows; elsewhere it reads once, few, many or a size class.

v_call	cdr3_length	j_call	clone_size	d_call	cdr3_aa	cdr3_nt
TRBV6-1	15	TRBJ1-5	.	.	CASSEGGIGNQPQHF	TGTGCCAGCAGTGAGGGGGGTATTGGCAATCAGCCCCAGCATTTT
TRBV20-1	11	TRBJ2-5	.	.	CSAPRLETQYF	TGCAGTGCTCCGCGCCTAGAGACCCAGTACTTC
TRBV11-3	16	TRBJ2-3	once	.	CASSWATGTSTDTQYF	TGTGCCAGCAGCTGGGCAACCGGGACTAGCACAGATACGCAGTATTTT
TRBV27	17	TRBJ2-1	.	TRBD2	CASSANDRDYTNNEQFF	TGTGCCAGCAGTGCAAACGACCGGGACTACACTAACAATGAGCAGTTCTTC
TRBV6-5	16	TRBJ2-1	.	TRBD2	CASSYSPSGGYGEQFF	TGTGCCAGCAGTTACTCACCTAGCGGGGGGTATGGTGAGCAGTTCTTC
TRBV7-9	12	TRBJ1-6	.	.	CASSPPNSPLHF	TGTGCCAGCAGCCCTCCTAATTCACCCCTCCACTTT
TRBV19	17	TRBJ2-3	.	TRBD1	CASSISPGQGVSDTQYF	TGTGCCAGTAGTATTTCCCCGGGACAGGGGGTCTCAGATACGCAGTATTTT
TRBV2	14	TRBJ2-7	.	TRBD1	CASSGQGAFYEQYF	TGTGCCAGCAGTGGACAGGGGGCCTTCTACGAGCAGTACTTC
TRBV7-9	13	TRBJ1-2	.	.	CASSFGQIYGYTF	TGTGCCAGCAGCTTCGGACAAATCTATGGCTACACCTTC
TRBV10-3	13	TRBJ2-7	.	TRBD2	CAIGGGSSYEQYF	TGTGCCATCGGGGGGGGGAGCTCCTACGAGCAGTACTTC
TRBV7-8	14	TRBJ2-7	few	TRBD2	CASSLDLAGGQQYF	TGTGCCAGCAGCTTAGACCTAGCGGGGGGCCAGCAGTACTTC
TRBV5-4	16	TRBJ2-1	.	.	CASSFGGLLSYNEQFF	TGTGCCAGCAGCTTTGGGGGACTCCTTTCCTACAATGAGCAGTTCTTC
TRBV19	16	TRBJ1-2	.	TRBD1	CASSADRIIPLYGYTF	TGTGCCAGTAGCGCGGACAGGATCATCCCTCTCTATGGCTACACCTTC
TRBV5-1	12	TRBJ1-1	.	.	CASSGTGNGAFF	TGCGCCAGCAGCGGTACAGGGAATGGGGCTTTCTTT